The 20 T cell receptor beta chains in this list originate from one sample, sequenced in a study of blood T cell repertoires in COVID-19. Measured with immunoSEQ multiplex PCR; TCRdb has only the in-frame clones, and not every one. Of some 190,000 clones listed, roughly 76% are singletons. Sequenced: peripheral blood. Source of these receptors: a woman in her thirties or forties with COVID-19, enrolled during active disease.

V and J are TRBV6-5 and TRBJ2-1; weak D call: TRBD2 (5 bases). The CDR3 totals 14 residues. The germline V and J ends were trimmed by 5 bases and 0 bases, with 8 bases remaining between them. The germline gives CDR1 MNHEY, CDR2 SVGAGI. The CDR3 DNA reads as TGTGCCAGCAGTCGAGGGAGCTCCTACAATGAGCAGTTCTTC. Encoded protein: CASSRGSSYNEQFF.

The count of this clone is one. The chain links TRBV20-1 to TRBJ2-1, with D possibly matching TRBD2 (6 bases). Germline values: CDR1 DFQATT, CDR2 SNEGSKA (reference sequence). There are 13 residues in the CDR3. V was cut by 3 bases and J by 9 bases, with 15 bases left in between. CDR3 nucleotide sequence: TGCAGTGCTAGTGGGCCGGGAGATTTTGAGCAGTTCTTC. Encoded protein: CSASGPGDFEQFF.

The rearrangement links TRBV4-1 to TRBJ2-4, with a weak D call TRBD1 (5 bases). CDR1 is MGHRA, CDR2 YSYEKL, per germline. The CDR3 extends over 16 amino acids. With 1 base removed from V and 1 base from J, the gap between germline ends came to 11 bases. The CDR3 loop reads CASSQVQGAAKNIQYF. The CDR3, as DNA: TGCGCCAGCAGCCAAGTCCAGGGTGCTGCCAAAAACATTCAGTACTTC.

The chain uses TRBV7-8 and TRBJ2-2; TRBD2 agrees at 8 bases. This CDR3 has 16 residues. Losses at the gene ends were 5 bases for V and 2 bases for J; bases not matched to a gene: 7. The germline V gene has CDR1 SGHVS and CDR2 FQNEAQ. The CDR3 sequence is CASSQTLAGNTGELFF. DNA of the CDR3: TGTGCCAGCAGCCAGACTCTAGCGGGCAACACCGGGGAGCTGTTTTTT. Looking up the rest from reference TRBV7-8 and TRBJ2-2 gives the full variable domain: GAGVSQSPRYKVAKRGQDVALRCDPISGHVSLFWYQQALGQGPEFLTYFQNEAQLDKSGLPSDRFFAERPEGSVSTLKIQRTQQEDSAVYLCASSQTLAGNTGELFFGEGSRLTVL.

Points on this clone: This sample also contains other DNA sequences that code for the same CDR3. V usage is TRBV5-1 and J usage is TRBJ2-1; 12 bases align to TRBD2. The CDR3 runs to 15 residues. Germline lookup yields CDR1 SGHRS and CDR2 YFSETQ. Unmatched junction bases numbered 4, after V lost 4 bases and J lost 5 bases. The CDR3 protein is CASSLGLAGNNEQFF. The CDR3 nucleotides are TGCGCCAGCAGCCTCGGACTAGCGGGAAACAATGAGCAGTTCTTC.

The chain combines TRBV7-9 with TRBJ2-7, with D tentatively TRBD1 (6 bases). This CDR3 spans 15 amino acids. Trimming cost V 3 bases and J 1 base, with 13 bases left between them. Germline V gene lookup returns CDR1 SEHNR and CDR2 FQNEAQ (reference sequence). The CDR3 reads CASSFLGTRSYEQYF. The CDR3 DNA reads TGTGCCAGCAGCTTTCTCGGGACAAGATCCTACGAGCAGTACTTC.

The genes are TRBV19 and TRBJ2-7; D perhaps matches TRBD2 (6 bases). V lost 6 bases and J 6 bases, leaving 12 bases between the germline ends. In germline, CDR1 is LNHDA, CDR2 SQIVND (reference sequence). The CDR3 extends over 12 amino acids. CDR3 nucleotide sequence: TGTGCCAGTAGCTCCTTGGGAGGCGAGCAGTACGTC. It yields the protein CASSSLGGEQYV.

The chain combines TRBV4-2 with TRBJ2-1; the match to TRBD2 covers 9 bases. V shed 0 bases, J shed 5 bases, and the junction held 8 bases outside the gene matches. This CDR3 spans 17 amino acids. CDR1 is LGHNA, CDR2 YNFKEQ, per germline. In DNA form, the CDR3 reads TGTGCCAGCAGCCAAGAAGGCGGGACTAGCTTGAACAATGAGCAGTTCTTC. Amino acid sequence: CASSQEGGTSLNNEQFF.

This clone has just one count. This sequence joins TRBV19 and TRBJ1-2; TRBD1 matches 7 bases. Germline loops: CDR1 LNHDA, CDR2 SQIVND (reference sequence). The CDR3 is 14 residues long. V lost 1 base, J lost 3 bases, and 2 bases stayed unmatched. In DNA form, the CDR3 reads TGTGCCAGTAGTATAGTAGACAGGGACTATGGCTACACCTTC. This translates into CASSIVDRDYGYTF.

The CDR3 DNA is TGTGCCAGCTCACCACAGGGCCAGGGGGGCTACACCTTC. Protein product: CASSPQGQGGYTF. The V call is TRBV18, the J call TRBJ1-2, with D tentatively TRBD1 (6 bases). Germline V gene data show CDR1 as KGHSH and CDR2 as LQKENI. The CDR3 totals 13 residues. With 1 base removed from V and 8 bases from J, the gap between germline ends came to 11 bases.

This clone was recorded only once. V is TRBV5-4 and J is TRBJ1-3, with 7 bases identical to TRBD1. Germline loops: CDR1 SGHNT, CDR2 YYREEE (reference sequence). The CDR3 totals 15 residues. V was clipped by 3 bases and J by 3 bases; unmatched bases: 6. In nucleotides, the CDR3 is TGTGCCAGCAGCTATAAGGGGGCAAGTGGAAACACCATATATTTT. It specifies CASSYKGASGNTIYF.

As for this clone: The same CDR3 arises from other DNA sequences in this sample as well. The genes are TRBV6-5 and TRBJ2-3; the match to TRBD2 covers 11 bases. CDR1 is MNHEY and CDR2 is SVGAGI in the germline V gene. V gave up 6 bases and J gave up 1 base; unmatched junction bases: 3. This CDR3 region has 15 residues. The CDR3 coding sequence is TGTGCCAGCAGCCCACTAGCGGGAGGCACAGATACGCAGTATTTT. Its protein product is CASSPLAGGTDTQYF.

This clone turned up a few times. The rearrangement links TRBV5-4 to TRBJ1-1, with 11 bases aligning to TRBD1. Looked up from germline, CDR1 is SGHNT and CDR2 is YYREEE (reference sequence). The CDR3 covers 16 residues. Losses at the gene ends were 4 bases for V and 7 bases for J; bases not matched to a gene: 12. CDR3 protein: CASSMQDRGLRLEAFF. CDR3 bases: TGTGCCAGCAGCATGCAGGACAGGGGGCTCCGCCTTGAAGCTTTCTTT. The full variable domain, rest sourced from reference TRBV5-4 and TRBJ1-1, is ETGVTQSPTHLIKTRGQQVTLRCSSQSGHNTVSWYQQALGQGPQFIFQYYREEENGRGNFPPRFSGLQFPNYSSELNVNALELDDSALYLCASSMQDRGLRLEAFFGQGTRLTVV.

This rearrangement joins TRBV11-3 to TRBJ2-3, with 7 bases identical to TRBD2. There are 15 residues in the CDR3. Germline CDR1 reads SGHNT; CDR2 reads YENEEA. Germline trimming cut 3 bases from V and 1 base from J; bases unmatched to any gene: 4. The CDR3 sequence is CASSFGLGGTDTQYF. The DNA for the CDR3 is TGTGCCAGCAGCTTCGGACTAGGGGGCACAGATACGCAGTATTTT.

This chain joins TRBV5-4 and TRBJ1-1; 7 bases align to TRBD1. Unmatched junction bases numbered 9, after V lost 4 bases and J lost 6 bases. This CDR3 contains 14 residues. The germline CDR1 and CDR2 sequences are SGHNT and YYREEE (reference sequence). This chain's CDR3 is CASSLDRAAAEAFF. DNA of the CDR3: TGTGCCAGCAGCCTCGACAGGGCGGCGGCTGAAGCTTTCTTT.

V gene TRBV6-5 combines with J gene TRBJ1-1; maybe TRBD1 (5 bases). The CDR3 length is 14 residues. V gave up 2 bases and J gave up 6 bases, with 13 bases separating them. Looked up from germline, CDR1 is MNHEY and CDR2 is SVGAGI. CDR3 sequence reads: CASSYTGHGAEAFF. CDR3 nucleotide sequence: TGTGCCAGCAGTTACACTGGACACGGAGCTGAAGCTTTCTTT.

The chain has TRBV29-1 and TRBJ2-6; 9 bases fit TRBD2. This CDR3 spans 17 amino acids. Germline CDR1 and CDR2: SQVTM and ANQGSEA. V lost 3 bases and J lost 4; bases outside the gene matches: 10. CDR3 coding DNA: TGCAGCGTTGACGGGGGTAGCGGGAGAGGAGGGGCCAACGTCCTGACTTTC. Amino acid sequence: CSVDGGSGRGGANVLTF. Filled out from reference TRBV29-1 and TRBJ2-6, the complete variable domain reads SAVISQKPSRDICQRGTSLTIQCQVDSQVTMMFWYRQQPGQSLTLIATANQGSEATYESGFVIDKFPISRPNLTFSTLTVSNMSPEDSSIYLCSVDGGSGRGGANVLTFGAGSRLTVL.

J is TRBJ2-7 and V is TRBV5-1; TRBD1 matches 8 bases. V lost 5 bases and J lost 2; bases outside the gene matches: 9. This CDR3 contains 15 residues. Germline V gene sequence: CDR1 SGHRS, CDR2 YFSETQ. In nucleotides, the CDR3 is TGCGCCAGCAGTAAAACCGGGACAGGTCCCTACGAGCAGTACTTC. Translated: CASSKTGTGPYEQYF.

The rearrangement uses TRBV19 and TRBJ2-1; 9 nucleotides line up with TRBD1. CDR1 and CDR2 (germline): LNHDA, SQIVND (reference sequence). The V and J ends lost 7 bases and 8 bases, in that order; junction bases with no gene match: 9. This CDR3 is 14 amino acids long. The CDR3 loop reads CASTLGTGFDEQFF. In DNA form, the CDR3 reads TGTGCCAGTACCCTCGGGACAGGGTTCGATGAGCAGTTCTTC.

This chain connects TRBV18 to TRBJ2-1; no clear D. Looked up from germline, CDR1 is KGHSH and CDR2 is LQKENI. Trimming pared 7 bases from V and 6 bases from J, leaving 13 bases between. There are 13 residues in the CDR3. The CDR3 reads CASLASSANEQFF. For the CDR3, the DNA is TGTGCCAGCTTGGCTAGTTCCGCCAATGAGCAGTTCTTC.